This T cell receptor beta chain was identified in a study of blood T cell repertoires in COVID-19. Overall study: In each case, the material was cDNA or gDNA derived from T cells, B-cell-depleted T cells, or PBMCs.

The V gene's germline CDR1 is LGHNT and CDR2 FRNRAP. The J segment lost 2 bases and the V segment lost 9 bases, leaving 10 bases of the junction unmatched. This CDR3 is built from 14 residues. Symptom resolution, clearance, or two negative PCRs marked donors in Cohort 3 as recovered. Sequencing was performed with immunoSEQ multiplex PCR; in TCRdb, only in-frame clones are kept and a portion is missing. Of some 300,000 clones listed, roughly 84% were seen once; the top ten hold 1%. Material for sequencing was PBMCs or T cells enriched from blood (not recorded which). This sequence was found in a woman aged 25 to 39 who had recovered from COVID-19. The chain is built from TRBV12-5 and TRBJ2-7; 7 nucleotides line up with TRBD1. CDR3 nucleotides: TGTGCTAGCGCCCCCGACAGGGCCGCCTACGAGCAGTACTTC. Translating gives CASAPDRAAYEQYF.